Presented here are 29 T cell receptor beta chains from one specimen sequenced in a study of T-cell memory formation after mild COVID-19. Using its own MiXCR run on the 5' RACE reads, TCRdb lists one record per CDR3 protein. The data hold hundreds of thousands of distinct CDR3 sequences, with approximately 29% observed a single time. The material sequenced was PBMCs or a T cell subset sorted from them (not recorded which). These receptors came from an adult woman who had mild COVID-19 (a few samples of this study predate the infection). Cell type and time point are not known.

Here the CDR3 DNA reads TGTGCCAGCAGTGACCGGGCGGGGGGCAACAATGAGCAGTTCTTC. It yields the protein CASSDRAGGNNEQFF. V usage is TRBV6-4 and J usage is TRBJ2-1; 8 bases are a match to TRBD2. V was clipped by 2 bases and J by 5 bases; unmatched bases: 5. The CDR3 has 15 residues. Germline loops: CDR1 MRHNA, CDR2 SNTAGT.

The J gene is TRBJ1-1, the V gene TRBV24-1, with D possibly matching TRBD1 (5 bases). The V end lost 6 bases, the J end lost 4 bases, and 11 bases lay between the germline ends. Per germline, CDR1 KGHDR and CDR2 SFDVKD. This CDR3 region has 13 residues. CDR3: CATSWGPRTEAFF. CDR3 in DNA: TGTGCCACCAGTTGGGGCCCTCGCACTGAAGCTTTCTTT.

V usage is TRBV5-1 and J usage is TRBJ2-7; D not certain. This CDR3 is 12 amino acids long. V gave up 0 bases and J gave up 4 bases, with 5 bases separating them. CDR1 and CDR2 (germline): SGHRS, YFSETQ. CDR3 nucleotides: TGCGCCAGCAGCTTGGACTTTTACGAGCAGTACTTC. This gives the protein CASSLDFYEQYF.

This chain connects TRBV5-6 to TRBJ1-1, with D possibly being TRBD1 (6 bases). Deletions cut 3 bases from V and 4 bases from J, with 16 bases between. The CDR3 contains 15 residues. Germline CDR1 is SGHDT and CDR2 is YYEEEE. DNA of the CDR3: TGTGCCAGCAGCTGGACGACAGGTGTGGGCACTGAAGCTTTCTTT. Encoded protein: CASSWTTGVGTEAFF.

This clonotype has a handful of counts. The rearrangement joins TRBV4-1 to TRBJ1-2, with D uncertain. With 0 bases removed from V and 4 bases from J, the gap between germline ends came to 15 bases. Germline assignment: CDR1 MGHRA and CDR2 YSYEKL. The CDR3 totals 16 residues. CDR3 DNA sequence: TGCGCCAGCAGCCAAGATAGACCTAAGGGAGGCTATGGCTACACCTTC. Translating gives CASSQDRPKGGYGYTF.

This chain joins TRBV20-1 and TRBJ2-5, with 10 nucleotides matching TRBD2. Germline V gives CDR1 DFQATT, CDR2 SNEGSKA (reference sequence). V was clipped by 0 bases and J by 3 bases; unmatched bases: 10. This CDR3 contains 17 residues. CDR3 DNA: TGCAGTGCTAGAGACCCGTCAGGCCTAGCGGGAGAAGAGACCCAGTACTTC. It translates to CSARDPSGLAGEETQYF.

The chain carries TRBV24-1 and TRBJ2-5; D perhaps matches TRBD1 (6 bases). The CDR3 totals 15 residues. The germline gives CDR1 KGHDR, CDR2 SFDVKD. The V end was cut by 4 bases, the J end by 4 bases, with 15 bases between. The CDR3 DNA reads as TGTGCCACCAGTGAGTCGACAGGTTCGGGAGAGACCCAGTACTTC. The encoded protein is CATSESTGSGETQYF.

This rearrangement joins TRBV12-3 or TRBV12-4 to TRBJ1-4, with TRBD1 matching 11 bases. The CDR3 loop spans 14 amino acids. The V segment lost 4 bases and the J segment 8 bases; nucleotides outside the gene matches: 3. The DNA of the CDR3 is TGTGCCAGCAGTTGGACAGGGGGCGTCGAAAAACTGTTTTTT. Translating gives CASSWTGGVEKLFF.

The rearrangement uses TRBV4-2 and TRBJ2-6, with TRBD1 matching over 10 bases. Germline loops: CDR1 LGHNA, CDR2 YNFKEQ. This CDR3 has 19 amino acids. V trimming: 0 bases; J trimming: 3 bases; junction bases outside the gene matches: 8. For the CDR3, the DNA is TGTGCCAGCAGCCAAGATTGGGGGACAGGGGCTTATGGGGCCAACGTCCTGACTTTC. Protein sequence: CASSQDWGTGAYGANVLTF.

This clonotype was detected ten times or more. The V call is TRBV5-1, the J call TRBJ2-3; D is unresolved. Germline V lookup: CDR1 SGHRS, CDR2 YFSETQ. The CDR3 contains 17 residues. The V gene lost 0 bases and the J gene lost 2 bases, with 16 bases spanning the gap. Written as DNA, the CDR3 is TGCGCCAGCAGCTTGGCATTCTCTGGTGGATCCACAGATACGCAGTATTTT. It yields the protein CASSLAFSGGSTDTQYF.

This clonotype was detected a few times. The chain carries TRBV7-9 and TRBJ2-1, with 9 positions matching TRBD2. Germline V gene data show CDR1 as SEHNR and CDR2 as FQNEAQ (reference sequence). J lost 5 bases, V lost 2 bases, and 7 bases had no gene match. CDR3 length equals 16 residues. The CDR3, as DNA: TGTGCCAGCAGCTTAATCAGCGGGAGGACTCACAATGAGCAGTTCTTC. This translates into CASSLISGRTHNEQFF.

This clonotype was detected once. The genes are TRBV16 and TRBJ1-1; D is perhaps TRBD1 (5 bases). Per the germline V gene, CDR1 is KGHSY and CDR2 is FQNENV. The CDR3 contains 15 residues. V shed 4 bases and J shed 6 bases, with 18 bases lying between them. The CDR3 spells CASSLIGGRGAEAFF. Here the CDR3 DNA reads TGTGCCAGCAGCCTGATAGGAGGGAGAGGGGCTGAAGCTTTCTTT.

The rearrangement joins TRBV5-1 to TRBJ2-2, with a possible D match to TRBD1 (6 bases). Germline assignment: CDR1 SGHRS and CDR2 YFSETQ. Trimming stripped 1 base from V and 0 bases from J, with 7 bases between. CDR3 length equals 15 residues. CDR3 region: CASSLQGSNTGELFF. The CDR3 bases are TGCGCCAGCAGCTTGCAGGGGTCGAACACCGGGGAGCTGTTTTTT.

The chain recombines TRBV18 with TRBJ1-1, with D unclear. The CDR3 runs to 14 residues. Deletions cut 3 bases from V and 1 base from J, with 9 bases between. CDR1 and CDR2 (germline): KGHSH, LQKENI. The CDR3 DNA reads TGTGCCAGCTCACCTACACAGAGGAACACTGAAGCTTTCTTT. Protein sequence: CASSPTQRNTEAFF.

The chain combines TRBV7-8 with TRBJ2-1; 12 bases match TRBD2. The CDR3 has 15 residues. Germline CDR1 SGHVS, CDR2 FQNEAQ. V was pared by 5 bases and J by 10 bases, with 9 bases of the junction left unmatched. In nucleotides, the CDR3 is TGTGCCAGCAGCACCCAGACTAGCGGGGGAGTAGAGCAGTTCTTC. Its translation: CASSTQTSGGVEQFF. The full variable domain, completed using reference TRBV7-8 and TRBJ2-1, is GAGVSQSPRYKVAKRGQDVALRCDPISGHVSLFWYQQALGQGPEFLTYFQNEAQLDKSGLPSDRFFAERPEGSVSTLKIQRTQQEDSAVYLCASSTQTSGGVEQFFGPGTRLTVL.

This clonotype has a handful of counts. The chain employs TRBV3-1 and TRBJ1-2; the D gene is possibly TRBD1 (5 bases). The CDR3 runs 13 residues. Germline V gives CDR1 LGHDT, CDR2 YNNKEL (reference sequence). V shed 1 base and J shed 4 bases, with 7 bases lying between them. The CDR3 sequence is CASSQGTPYGYTF. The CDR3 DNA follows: TGTGCCAGCAGCCAAGGGACACCCTATGGCTACACCTTC.

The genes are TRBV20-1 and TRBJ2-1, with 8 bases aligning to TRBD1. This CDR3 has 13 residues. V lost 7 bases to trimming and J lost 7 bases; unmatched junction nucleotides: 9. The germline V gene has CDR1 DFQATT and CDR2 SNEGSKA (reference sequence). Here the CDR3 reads CSVPGQAENEQFF. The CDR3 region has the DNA TGCAGTGTCCCGGGACAGGCGGAGAATGAGCAGTTCTTC.

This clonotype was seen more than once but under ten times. The CDR3 DNA is TGTGCCAGCAGCTTAGAGGGAGGGGAAGCTTTCTTT. Its protein is CASSLEGGEAFF. The chain recombines TRBV11-2 with TRBJ1-1; no reliable D call. There are 12 residues in the CDR3. The V gene's germline CDR1 is SGHAT and CDR2 FQNNGV. Trimming stripped 0 bases from V and 8 bases from J, with 7 bases between.

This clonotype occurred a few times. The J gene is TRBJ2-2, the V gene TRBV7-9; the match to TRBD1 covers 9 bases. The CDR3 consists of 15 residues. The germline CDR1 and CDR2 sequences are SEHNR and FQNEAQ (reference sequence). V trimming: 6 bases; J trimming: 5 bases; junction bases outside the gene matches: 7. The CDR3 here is CASRFTGGATGELFF. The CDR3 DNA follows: TGTGCCAGCAGGTTCACAGGGGGCGCGACCGGGGAGCTGTTTTTT.

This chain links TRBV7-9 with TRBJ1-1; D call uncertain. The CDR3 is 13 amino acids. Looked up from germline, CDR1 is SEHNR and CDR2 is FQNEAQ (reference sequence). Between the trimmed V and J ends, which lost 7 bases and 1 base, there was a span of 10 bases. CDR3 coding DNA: TGTGCCAGCACCTTCGGCACGAACACTGAAGCTTTCTTT. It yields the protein CASTFGTNTEAFF.

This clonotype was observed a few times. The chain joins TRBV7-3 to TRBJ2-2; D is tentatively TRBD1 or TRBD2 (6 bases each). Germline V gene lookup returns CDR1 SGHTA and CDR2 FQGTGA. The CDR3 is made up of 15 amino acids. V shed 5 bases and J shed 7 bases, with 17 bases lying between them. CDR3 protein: CASSPLPEGVGELFF. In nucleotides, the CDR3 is TGTGCCAGCAGCCCGTTGCCGGAGGGGGTCGGGGAGCTGTTTTTT.

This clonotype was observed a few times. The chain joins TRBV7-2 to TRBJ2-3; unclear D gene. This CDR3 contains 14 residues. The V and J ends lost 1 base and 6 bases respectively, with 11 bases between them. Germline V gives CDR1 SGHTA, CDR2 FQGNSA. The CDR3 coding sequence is TGTGCCAGCAGCTTAGTCCCGGCGGCGGATACGCAGTATTTT. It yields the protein CASSLVPAADTQYF.

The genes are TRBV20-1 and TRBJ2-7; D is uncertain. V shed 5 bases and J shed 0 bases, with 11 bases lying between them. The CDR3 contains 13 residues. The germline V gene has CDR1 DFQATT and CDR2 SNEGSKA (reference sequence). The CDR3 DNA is TGCAGTGCTCCCTTTCCGATCTCCTACGAGCAGTACTTC. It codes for CSAPFPISYEQYF.

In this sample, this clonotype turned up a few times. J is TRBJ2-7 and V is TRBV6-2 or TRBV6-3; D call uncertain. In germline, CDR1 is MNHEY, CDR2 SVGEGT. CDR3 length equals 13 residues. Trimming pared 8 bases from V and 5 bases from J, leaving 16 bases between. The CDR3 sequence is CASQAHEVDEQYF. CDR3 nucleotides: TGTGCCAGCCAAGCGCATGAGGTTGACGAGCAGTACTTC.

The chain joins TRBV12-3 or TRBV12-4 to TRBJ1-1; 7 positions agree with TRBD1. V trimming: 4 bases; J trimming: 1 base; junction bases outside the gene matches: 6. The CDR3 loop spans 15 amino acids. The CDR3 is CASSSGGNWNTEAFF. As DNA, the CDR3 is TGTGCCAGCAGTTCAGGGGGAAATTGGAACACTGAAGCTTTCTTT.

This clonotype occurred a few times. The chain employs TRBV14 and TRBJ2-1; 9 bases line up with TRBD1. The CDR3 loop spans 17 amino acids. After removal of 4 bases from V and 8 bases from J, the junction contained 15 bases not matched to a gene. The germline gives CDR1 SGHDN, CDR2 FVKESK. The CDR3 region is CASSPLLWDRVDDEQFF. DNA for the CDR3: TGTGCCAGCAGCCCACTTCTATGGGACAGGGTTGACGATGAGCAGTTCTTC.

CDR3 bases: TGCAGTGCTGATCCCGGGACTAGCGGGATATCGTACGAGCAGTACTTC. Translated, it gives CSADPGTSGISYEQYF. V gene TRBV20-1 combines with J gene TRBJ2-7; 13 bases are a match to TRBD2. This CDR3 has 16 residues. Per germline, CDR1 DFQATT and CDR2 SNEGSKA (reference sequence). V lost 5 bases and J lost 4; bases outside the gene matches: 11.

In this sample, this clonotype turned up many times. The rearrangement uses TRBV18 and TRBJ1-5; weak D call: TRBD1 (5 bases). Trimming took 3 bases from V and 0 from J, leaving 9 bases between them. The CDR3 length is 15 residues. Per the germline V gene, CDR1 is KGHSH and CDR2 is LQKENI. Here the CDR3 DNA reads TGTGCCAGCTCACCCTCGGGGCCTAGCAATCAGCCCCAGCATTTT. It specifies CASSPSGPSNQPQHF.

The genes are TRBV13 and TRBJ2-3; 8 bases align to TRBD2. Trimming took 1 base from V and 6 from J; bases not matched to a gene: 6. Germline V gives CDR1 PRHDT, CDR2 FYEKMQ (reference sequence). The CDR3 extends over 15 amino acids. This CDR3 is CASSLAVTSEDTQYF. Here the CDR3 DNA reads TGTGCCAGCAGCTTAGCCGTGACTAGCGAGGATACGCAGTATTTT.